The text below deals with one T cell receptor beta chain. Its antigen is currently unknown. Clones were read by immunoSEQ multiplex PCR, and TCRdb kept only the in-frame ones, dropping some. The sample carries hundreds of thousands of clones, roughly three quarters recorded once. This entry is derived from a study of cytotoxic CD8 clonotypes in ibrutinib-treated CLL. On the study more broadly: The patients, over ten relapsed/refractory and 15 treatment-naive, included approximately 17 who were IGHV unmutated. Partial responders around 24, complete 2; roughly 12 progressed and around 15 stayed in remission by median 68 months. Whole-study results and caveats: The study sampled sustained-remission and progressing patients at different times.

The sequencing here drew on PBMCs, taken after 12 months of ibrutinib treatment. This receptor was taken from a human donor with chronic lymphocytic leukemia.

CDR3 DNA sequence: TGTGCCAGCAGTTTTGGCAGGGGAGGACACGAGCAGTACTTC. The encoded protein is CASSFGRGGHEQYF. The chain combines TRBV28 with TRBJ2-7; D tentatively fits TRBD1 or TRBD2 (6 bases each). CDR3 length equals 14 residues. The V gene's germline CDR1 is MDHEN and CDR2 SYDVKM. V was pared by 3 bases and J by 5 bases, with 14 bases between.